Listed below are T cell receptor beta chains from one sample, sequenced in a study of cytomegalovirus exposure and HLA in healthy donors. Data came from immunoSEQ multiplex PCR; TCRdb stores just in-frame clones and leaves some out. The data show over 150,000 clones, with around 69% seen just once and about 1.3% held by the top ten. Sequencing input: PBMCs. These receptors were taken from a man in his sixties in good health and CMV-seronegative. The CDR3 runs from the conserved cysteine through the conserved F or W. A D gene is named only where the DNA matches it firmly. A clone size is listed for some rows: how often the clone was seen (once, few, many), or a class if it is expanded.

-	-	14	TRBV7-3	TRBJ2-1	TGTGCCAGCAGCTTAACTGATCGAGCCTATGAGCAGTTCTTC	CASSLTDRAYEQFF
TRBD1	-	14	TRBV19	TRBJ2-7	TGTGCCAGTAGTGAAAGGGACAGGGACAACGAGCAGTACTTC	CASSERDRDNEQYF
-	-	14	TRBV29-1	TRBJ2-5	TGCAGCGTTGTTGGTACCGGGGGGCAGGAGACCCAGTACTTC	CSVVGTGGQETQYF
-	-	14	TRBV27	TRBJ1-2	TGTGCCAGCAGTATACAGGGATCGGTCTATGGCTACACCTTC	CASSIQGSVYGYTF
TRBD2	-	14	TRBV6-1	TRBJ2-7	TGTGCCAGCAGGGCTAGCGGTAGCTCCTACGAGCAGTACTTC	CASRASGSSYEQYF
TRBD1	-	16	TRBV6-5	TRBJ1-3	TGTGCCAGCAGTTACTCCGGACAGGGGTCTGGAAACACCATATATTTT	CASSYSGQGSGNTIYF
TRBD2	-	16	TRBV30	TRBJ2-2	TGTGCCTGGAGTGTATTGGCGGGAGTGAACACCGGGGAGCTGTTTTTT	CAWSVLAGVNTGELFF
TRBD1	-	15	TRBV5-6	TRBJ1-6	TGTGCCAGCAGCTTTCGGGACAGGGGAAATTCACCCCTCCACTTT	CASSFRDRGNSPLHF
-	-	15	TRBV28	TRBJ2-5	TGTGCCAGCAGTTTCAAGAGCGTTCTCCAAGAGACCCAGTACTTC	CASSFKSVLQETQYF
-	few	15	TRBV5-1	TRBJ1-5	TGCGCCAGCAGCTTGTCGGGACACCCTAATCAGCCCCAGCATTTT	CASSLSGHPNQPQHF
TRBD1	-	15	TRBV30	TRBJ2-5	TGTGCCTGGAGTGTAGGTCAGGGGGCCTGGGAGACCCAGTACTTC	CAWSVGQGAWETQYF
-	-	15	TRBV28	TRBJ2-5	TGTGCCAGCAGTTTGGGGGCCGGCGTTACAGAGACCCAGTACTTC	CASSLGAGVTETQYF
-	few	14	TRBV27	TRBJ2-5	TGTGCCAGCAGTTTCCGCGGAGGGCGAGAGACCCAGTACTTC	CASSFRGGRETQYF
-	-	14	TRBV7-9	TRBJ2-1	TGTTCCAGCAGCCCGAACCGGGACTACAATGAGCAGTTCTTC	CSSSPNRDYNEQFF
-	-	13	TRBV29-1	TRBJ2-6	TGCAGCGTTTCAGGCTCTGGGGCCAACGTCCTGACTTTC	CSVSGSGANVLTF
-	-	12	TRBV27	TRBJ2-7	TGTGCCAGCAGTCCCAGAGGGGGCGAGCAGTACTTC	CASSPRGGEQYF
TRBD2	-	14	TRBV9	TRBJ2-7	TGTGCCAGCAGCGTAGAGGGACTAGCCTACGAGCAGTACTTC	CASSVEGLAYEQYF
TRBD1	-	13	TRBV5-1	TRBJ1-2	TGCGCCAGCAGCCAGGACAGGAACTATGGCTACACCTTC	CASSQDRNYGYTF
TRBD2	-	15	TRBV11-2	TRBJ2-1	TGTGCCAGCAGCCAAACTAGCGGGACGTCCAATGAGCAGTTCTTC	CASSQTSGTSNEQFF
-	-	16	TRBV19	TRBJ2-7	TGTGCCAGTAGTATATCGGGGGATTCGCGGGCCTACGAGCAGTACTTC	CASSISGDSRAYEQYF
TRBD1	-	14	TRBV7-7	TRBJ2-2	TGTGCCAGCAGAAGGGGACAGGGCGGCGGGGAGCTGTTTTTT	CASRRGQGGGELFF
TRBD1	-	14	TRBV5-1	TRBJ2-4	TGCGCCAGCAGCTGGACGGACAGGGGGAACATTCAGTACTTC	CASSWTDRGNIQYF
-	-	14	TRBV6-4	TRBJ2-2	TGTGCCAGCAGTTTCCTTCAGGGTTCCGGGGAGCTGTTTTTT	CASSFLQGSGELFF
-	-	18	TRBV23-1	TRBJ1-3	TGCGCCAGCAGTCTTTATTACGGGCAGGGCGATGAGAGAAACACCATATATTTT	CASSLYYGQGDERNTIYF
-	-	15	TRBV28	TRBJ2-4	TGTGCCAGCAGGGACGATGGGGGCGCCAAAAACATTCAGTACTTC	CASRDDGGAKNIQYF
-	-	14	TRBV15	TRBJ2-7	TGTGCCACCAGCAGAGACGGGGGTATCTACGAGCAGTACTTC	CATSRDGGIYEQYF
-	-	13	TRBV18	TRBJ1-2	TGTGCCAGCTCCCCGGAGGGATCCTATGGCTACACCTTC	CASSPEGSYGYTF
TRBD1	few	15	TRBV7-2	TRBJ1-2	TGTGCCAGCAGCTTACAACAGGGGGGCACGGAAGGCTACACCTTC	CASSLQQGGTEGYTF
TRBD1	-	14	TRBV7-2	TRBJ1-4	TGTGCCAGCAGCCTCGACAGGGCTAATGAAAAACTGTTTTTT	CASSLDRANEKLFF